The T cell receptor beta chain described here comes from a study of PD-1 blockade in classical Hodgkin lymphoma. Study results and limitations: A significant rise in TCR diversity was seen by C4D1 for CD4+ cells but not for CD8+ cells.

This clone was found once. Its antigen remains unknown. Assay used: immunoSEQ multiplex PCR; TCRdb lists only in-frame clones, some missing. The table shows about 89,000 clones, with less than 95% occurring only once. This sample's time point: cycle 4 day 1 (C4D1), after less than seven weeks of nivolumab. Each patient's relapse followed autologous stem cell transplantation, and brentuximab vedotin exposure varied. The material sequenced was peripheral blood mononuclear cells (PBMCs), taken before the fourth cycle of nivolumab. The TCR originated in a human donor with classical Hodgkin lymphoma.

DNA for the CDR3: TGTGCCAGCAGCTCCAGCGGGGGTGGCACAGATACGCAGTATTTT. This encodes CASSSSGGGTDTQYF. The V gene is TRBV13, the J gene TRBJ2-3, with 8 bases fitting TRBD2. The V gene's germline CDR1 is PRHDT and CDR2 FYEKMQ (reference sequence). CDR3 size: 15 residues. The trim removed 4 bases at V and 1 base at J, leaving 4 bases unmatched. Supplemented by reference TRBV13 and TRBJ2-3, the full variable domain reads AAGVIQSPRHLIKEKRETATLKCYPIPRHDTVYWYQQGPGQDPQFLISFYEKMQSDKGSIPDRFSAQQFSDYHSELNMSSLELGDSALYFCASSSSGGGTDTQYFGPGTRLTVL.